One and the same sample provided the 30 T cell receptor beta chains below, sequenced in a study of shared clonotypes between healthy human individuals. Some clones are missing from TCRdb's copy, which holds only in-frame ones; the method was immunoSEQ multiplex PCR. The sample consists of some 1.5 million clones, roughly 95% of them appearing once. Sequenced sample: naive CD4+ T cells sorted from blood. Subset indicated: CD45RA+ positively selected. The receptors were sampled from a man between 25 and 39 years old in good health.

The rearrangement joins TRBV6-5 to TRBJ2-2; the match to TRBD2 covers 7 bases. V dropped 4 bases and J dropped 6; count of bases not matched to a gene: 5. Germline V gives CDR1 MNHEY, CDR2 SVGAGI. The CDR3 is 14 amino acids. The CDR3 bases are TGTGCCAGCAGTTCCGTGGGAGGGCCCGGGGAGCTGTTTTTT. This translates into CASSSVGGPGELFF.

This chain connects TRBV4-3 to TRBJ2-3, with D possibly matching TRBD2 (5 bases). This CDR3 is 16 amino acids long. With 1 base removed from V and 6 bases from J, the gap between germline ends came to 17 bases. Germline CDR1 and CDR2: LGHNA and YSLEER. The DNA of the CDR3 is TGCGCCAGCAGCCAAGTTGACGGGCTAGCAATGGATACGCAGTATTTT. It translates to CASSQVDGLAMDTQYF.

This chain connects TRBV28 to TRBJ2-7, with D perhaps matching TRBD1 or TRBD2 (6 bases each). Deletions cut 6 bases from V and 5 bases from J, with 8 bases between. This CDR3 has 11 residues. Looked up from germline, CDR1 is MDHEN and CDR2 is SYDVKM. CDR3 in amino acids: CASRGGDEQYF. CDR3 nucleotides: TGTGCCAGCAGGGGGGGCGACGAGCAGTACTTC.

The chain is built from TRBV30 and TRBJ1-1; no definite D call. The CDR3 length is 13 residues. V was clipped by 1 base and J by 1 base, with 7 bases between them. Germline V gene sequence: CDR1 GTSNPN, CDR2 SVGIG (reference sequence). CDR3 bases: TGTGCCTGGAGTGGCAGGACGAACACTGAAGCTTTCTTT. It translates to CAWSGRTNTEAFF.

The chain recombines TRBV20-1 with TRBJ2-3; D might be TRBD1 (6 bases). Germline CDR1 is DFQATT and CDR2 is SNEGSKA (reference sequence). There are 10 residues in the CDR3. V was clipped by 7 bases and J by 8 bases, with 10 bases between them. CDR3 DNA: TGCAGTGTGGACAGTGTTACGCAGTATTTT. As protein: CSVDSVTQYF.

The V call is TRBV6-1, the J call TRBJ2-1; 7 nucleotides align to TRBD1. This CDR3 has 15 amino acids. Germline trimming cut 4 bases from V and 7 bases from J; bases unmatched to any gene: 10. Germline V gives CDR1 MNHNS, CDR2 SASEGT. The CDR3 sequence is CASSAYQGVGNEQFF. The CDR3 bases are TGTGCCAGCAGTGCATACCAGGGGGTAGGAAATGAGCAGTTCTTC.

The genes are TRBV5-8 and TRBJ2-1; 14 bases are shared with TRBD2. The length of the CDR3 is 15 residues. The germline CDR1 and CDR2 sequences are SGHTS and YDEGEE. V gave up 4 bases and J gave up 8 bases; unmatched junction bases: 5. CDR3 nucleotides: TGTGCCAGCAGCCTCGGGACTAGCGGGGGCGATGAGCAGTTCTTC. This codes for CASSLGTSGGDEQFF.

This rearrangement joins TRBV5-5 to TRBJ2-5; the match to TRBD2 covers 9 bases. CDR1 SGHKS and CDR2 YYEKEE come from the germline V gene (reference sequence). Losses at the gene ends were 1 base for V and 4 bases for J; bases not matched to a gene: 5. The CDR3 spans 15 residues. CDR3: CASSLRREGGETQYF. Written as DNA, the CDR3 is TGTGCCAGCAGCTTGCGGCGGGAGGGGGGAGAGACCCAGTACTTC.

Notes on this clone: Other DNA sequences in this sample translate to the same CDR3. CDR3 loop: CASSFRTGELFF. CDR3 coding DNA: TGTGCCAGCAGTTTTCGCACCGGGGAGCTGTTTTTT. V usage is TRBV27 and J usage is TRBJ2-2; the D is unclear. The V end lost 3 bases, the J end lost 4 bases, and 3 bases lay between the germline ends. Germline V gives CDR1 MNHEY, CDR2 SMNVEV (reference sequence). The CDR3 is made up of 12 amino acids.

This rearrangement joins TRBV13 to TRBJ2-1; 13 bases match TRBD2. Germline V gene sequence: CDR1 PRHDT, CDR2 FYEKMQ (reference sequence). There are 18 residues in the CDR3. The V and J ends lost 4 bases and 0 bases, in that order; junction bases with no gene match: 6. In nucleotides, the CDR3 is TGTGCCAGCAGCTCGGGACTAGCGGGAAGCCGCTCCTACAATGAGCAGTTCTTC. As protein: CASSSGLAGSRSYNEQFF.

The rearrangement links TRBV5-1 to TRBJ2-7; the D is unclear. CDR3 length: 14 residues. Deletions cut 0 bases from V and 2 bases from J, with 9 bases between. Germline assignment: CDR1 SGHRS and CDR2 YFSETQ. CDR3 nucleotide sequence: TGCGCCAGCAGCTTGGTGTTCGGACCCTACGAGCAGTACTTC. Translating it yields CASSLVFGPYEQYF.

Only one count was recorded for this clone. The sample contains more than one DNA sequence encoding this CDR3. The chain is built from TRBV29-1 and TRBJ2-7; D unresolved. V dropped 4 bases and J dropped 4 bases, with 5 bases sitting between them. The CDR3 loop spans 10 amino acids. CDR1 and CDR2 (germline): SQVTM, ANQGSEA. CDR3 sequence (DNA): TGCAGCGTTGGAGCGTACGAGCAGTACTTC. This encodes CSVGAYEQYF.

As regards this clone: This specimen includes other DNA sequences encoding the same CDR3. V is TRBV19 and J is TRBJ2-2; TRBD1 is a possible D gene (5 bases). Germline CDR1 is LNHDA and CDR2 is SQIVND (reference sequence). This CDR3 has 15 amino acids. The V end lost 3 bases, the J end lost 4 bases, and 12 bases lay between the germline ends. CDR3 sequence reads: CASSIGVRGTGELFF. The DNA for the CDR3 is TGTGCCAGTAGTATTGGAGTTAGGGGCACCGGGGAGCTGTTTTTT.

The rearrangement uses TRBV28 and TRBJ1-2; D gene uncertain. Germline-derived CDR1 and CDR2 are MDHEN and SYDVKM. Trimming removed 10 bases from V and 8 bases from J, with 23 bases in between. The CDR3 runs to 14 residues. The CDR3 sequence is CATGLGRRQGGYTF. The CDR3, as DNA: TGTGCCACCGGCCTCGGACGCCGACAAGGGGGCTACACCTTC.

This chain connects TRBV5-1 to TRBJ1-1; D might be TRBD1 (6 bases). The ends were cut back, 2 bases at V and 6 bases at J, with 17 bases in the middle. Looked up from germline, CDR1 is SGHRS and CDR2 is YFSETQ. This CDR3 has 15 residues. The CDR3 DNA is TGCGCCAGCAGCTTCGGGCAGTCGAGGGGGGCTGAAGCTTTCTTT. Its translation: CASSFGQSRGAEAFF.

CDR3 protein: CASSSLNTIYF. DNA of the CDR3: TGTGCCAGCAGTTCTTTGAACACCATATATTTT. The chain uses TRBV28 and TRBJ1-3; the D is unclear. The V gene lost 4 bases and the J gene lost 7 bases, with 5 bases spanning the gap. The CDR3 has 11 residues. The V gene's germline CDR1 is MDHEN and CDR2 SYDVKM.

The chain is built from TRBV6-1 and TRBJ1-1, with TRBD1 matching over 9 bases. There are 14 residues in the CDR3. Germline CDR1 MNHNS, CDR2 SASEGT. The J segment lost 5 bases and the V segment lost 4 bases, leaving 5 bases of the junction unmatched. The CDR3 protein is CASSVNRGLTEAFF. The DNA of the CDR3 is TGTGCCAGCAGTGTAAACAGGGGGCTAACTGAAGCTTTCTTT.

The chain carries TRBV5-5 and TRBJ2-2, with D uncertain. The CDR3 loop spans 16 amino acids. Trimming pared 2 bases from V and 4 bases from J, leaving 15 bases between. Germline V lookup: CDR1 SGHKS, CDR2 YYEKEE (reference sequence). CDR3 bases: TGTGCCAGCAGCTTCCGGATTGGGTTAGCCACCGGGGAGCTGTTTTTT. It is translated as CASSFRIGLATGELFF.

The CDR3 nucleotides are TGTGCCAGCAGTTCTGGGGACACCCACGGCGAGCAGTACTTC. Protein: CASSSGDTHGEQYF. V usage is TRBV2 and J usage is TRBJ2-7, with a possible D match to TRBD1 (6 bases). This CDR3 contains 14 residues. Per germline, CDR1 SNHLY and CDR2 FYNNEI. V lost 5 bases to trimming and J lost 6 bases, with 17 bases between them.

The chain links TRBV11-2 to TRBJ2-6, with no clear D. Germline CDR1 is SGHAT and CDR2 is FQNNGV. The V end lost 3 bases, the J end lost 0 bases, and 3 bases lay between the germline ends. The CDR3 has 14 amino acids. In DNA form, the CDR3 reads TGTGCCAGCAGCTTCCTCTCTGGGGCCAACGTCCTGACTTTC. Amino acid sequence: CASSFLSGANVLTF. Full variable domain (outside the CDR3, taken from reference TRBV11-2 and TRBJ2-6): EAGVAQSPRYKIIEKRQSVAFWCNPISGHATLYWYQQILGQGPKLLIQFQNNGVVDDSQLPKDRFSAERLKGVDSTLKIQPAKLEDSAVYLCASSFLSGANVLTFGAGSRLTVL.

The genes are TRBV28 and TRBJ1-1; the D is unclear. Germline lookup yields CDR1 MDHEN and CDR2 SYDVKM. The V end lost 7 bases, the J end lost 9 bases, and 15 bases lay between the germline ends. This CDR3 comprises 12 residues. CDR3 loop: CASTTGLWQAFF. The CDR3 DNA sequence: TGTGCCAGCACCACGGGGTTGTGGCAAGCTTTCTTT.

The chain couples TRBV28 to TRBJ2-2; 9 nucleotides agree with TRBD2. The CDR3 is made up of 14 amino acids. Germline V CDR1 and CDR2: MDHEN, SYDVKM. The trim removed 6 bases at V and 6 bases at J, leaving 5 bases unmatched. The CDR3 sequence is CASRNSGSAGELFF. The CDR3 nucleotides are TGTGCCAGCAGAAATAGCGGGAGCGCCGGGGAGCTGTTTTTT.

V and J are TRBV27 and TRBJ2-4; D unresolved. There are 15 residues in the CDR3. Trimming removed 5 bases at V and 3 bases at J, with 14 bases between. CDR1 and CDR2 (germline): MNHEY, SMNVEV (reference sequence). The CDR3: CASSQGMINKNIQYF. DNA for the CDR3: TGTGCCAGCAGTCAAGGCATGATAAACAAAAACATTCAGTACTTC.

About this clone: The same CDR3 also results from other DNA sequences found in this sample. The V gene is TRBV5-4, the J gene TRBJ2-7; 8 bases line up with TRBD2. The CDR3 sequence is 14 residues long. CDR1 and CDR2 (germline): SGHNT, YYREEE (reference sequence). Germline trimming cut 1 base from V and 2 bases from J; bases unmatched to any gene: 2. The CDR3 sequence: CASSLQREPYEQYF. The DNA of the CDR3 is TGTGCCAGCAGCTTGCAGCGGGAGCCCTACGAGCAGTACTTC.

This chain joins TRBV7-3 and TRBJ2-3, with a weak D call TRBD1 (6 bases). Germline-derived CDR1 and CDR2 are SGHTA and FQGTGA. V lost 1 base to trimming and J lost 3 bases, with 14 bases between them. The CDR3 runs 16 residues. The CDR3 spells CASSLMGAQRTDTQYF. The CDR3 DNA reads as TGTGCCAGCAGCTTAATGGGGGCGCAAAGGACAGATACGCAGTATTTT.

This chain uses TRBV7-2 with TRBJ2-3, with D unresolved. The germline CDR1 and CDR2 sequences are SGHTA and FQGNSA. The CDR3 has 15 residues. Trimming removed 2 bases from V and 6 bases from J, with 15 bases in between. CDR3 protein: CASSLIGLSMDTQYF. The DNA of the CDR3 is TGTGCCAGCAGCTTAATAGGTCTGAGTATGGATACGCAGTATTTT.

This chain links TRBV10-3 with TRBJ2-1; TRBD2 aligns across 7 bases. This CDR3 region has 14 residues. V lost 5 bases and J lost 4; bases outside the gene matches: 5. The germline gives CDR1 ENHRY, CDR2 SYGVKD. The CDR3 is CAISRAGAYNEQFF. The CDR3 DNA follows: TGTGCCATCAGTAGGGCGGGAGCGTACAATGAGCAGTTCTTC.

Here the CDR3 reads CASSPRALRSYEQYF. In DNA, the CDR3 is TGTGCCAGCTCACCAAGGGCCTTACGCTCCTACGAGCAGTACTTC. This chain joins TRBV18 and TRBJ2-7; D remains ambiguous. From germline, CDR1 is KGHSH and CDR2 LQKENI. Trimming cost V 2 bases and J 0 bases, with 11 bases left between them. The CDR3 contains 15 residues.

The V and J genes are TRBV7-2 and TRBJ1-2; TRBD1 matches 10 bases. Germline CDR1 reads SGHTA; CDR2 reads FQGNSA. The CDR3 runs to 13 residues. J gave up 10 bases and V 4 bases, and 6 bases lay outside the gene matches. CDR3: CASSSSTGGAYTF. CDR3 bases: TGTGCCAGCAGCTCGTCGACAGGGGGCGCCTACACCTTC. The whole variable domain, remainder taken from reference TRBV7-2 and TRBJ1-2, is GAGVSQSPSNKVTEKGKDVELRCDPISGHTALYWYRQSLGQGLEFLIYFQGNSAPDKSGLPSDRFSAERTGGSVSTLTIQRTQQEDSAVYLCASSSSTGGAYTFGSGTRLTVV.

About this clone itself: The same CDR3 also results from other DNA sequences found in this sample. CDR3 in amino acids: CASSVVATNEKLFF. In nucleotides, the CDR3 is TGTGCCAGCAGCGTAGTTGCAACTAATGAAAAACTGTTTTTT. The chain uses TRBV9 and TRBJ1-4; unclear D gene. Germline loops: CDR1 SGDLS, CDR2 YYNGEE. Deletions cut 0 bases from V and 0 bases from J, with 3 bases between. This CDR3 is 14 amino acids long.